This T cell receptor beta chain was obtained from a study of T cell responses to AZD1222 COVID-19 vaccine. Whole-study findings and limits: Repertoires were sampled only after the peak T cell response. Regions left unmutated in variants are reportedly the target of nearly half of spike-specific TCRs.

Comment on this clone: The antigen is unknown.

Measured with immunoSEQ multiplex PCR; TCRdb has only the in-frame clones, and not every one. The table lists about 160,000 clones, 75% to 95% of them singletons. Trimming left V 0 bases short and J 2 bases short, with 15 bases between. The CDR3 totals 17 residues. Germline CDR1 is ENHRY and CDR2 is SYGVKD. This material consisted of peripheral blood, taken on day 0 of AZD1222 vaccination. The chain recombines TRBV10-3 with TRBJ2-3; D is undetermined. This TCR derives from an adult in good health. Here the CDR3 DNA reads TGTGCCATCAGTGAGTCGGAGTCTAGTAGACCCACAGATACGCAGTATTTT. Its translation: CAISESESSRPTDTQYF.